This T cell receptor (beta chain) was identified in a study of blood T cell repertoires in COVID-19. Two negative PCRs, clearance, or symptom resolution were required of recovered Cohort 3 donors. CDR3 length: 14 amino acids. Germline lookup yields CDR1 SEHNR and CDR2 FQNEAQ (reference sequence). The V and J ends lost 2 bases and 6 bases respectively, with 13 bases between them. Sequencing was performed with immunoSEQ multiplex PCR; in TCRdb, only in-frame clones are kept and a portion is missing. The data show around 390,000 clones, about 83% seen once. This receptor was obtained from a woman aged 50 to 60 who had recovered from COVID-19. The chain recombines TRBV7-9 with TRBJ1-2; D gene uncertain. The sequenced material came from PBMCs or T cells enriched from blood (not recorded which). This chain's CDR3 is CASSLIQALHGYTF. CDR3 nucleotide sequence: TGTGCCAGCAGCTTAATCCAGGCTCTCCATGGCTACACCTTC.